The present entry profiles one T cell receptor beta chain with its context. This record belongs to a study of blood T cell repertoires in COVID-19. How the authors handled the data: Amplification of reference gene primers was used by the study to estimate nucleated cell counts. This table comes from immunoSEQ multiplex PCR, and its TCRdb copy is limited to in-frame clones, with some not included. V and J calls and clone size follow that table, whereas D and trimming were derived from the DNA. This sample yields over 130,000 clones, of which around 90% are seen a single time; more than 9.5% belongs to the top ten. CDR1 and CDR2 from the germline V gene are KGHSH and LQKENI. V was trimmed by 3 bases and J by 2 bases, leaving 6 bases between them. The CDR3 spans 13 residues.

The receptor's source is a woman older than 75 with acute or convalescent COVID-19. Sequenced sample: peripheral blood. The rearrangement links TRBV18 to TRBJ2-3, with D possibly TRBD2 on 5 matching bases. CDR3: CASSPGLTDTQYF. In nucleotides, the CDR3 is TGTGCCAGCTCACCTGGACTCACAGATACGCAGTATTTT.